The 31 T cell receptor beta chains in this list originate from one sample, sequenced in a study of patients and donors after allogeneic stem cell transplantation. TCRdb passed the RT-PCR reads through MiXCR, listing each CDR3 protein once. This sample yields hundreds of thousands of distinct CDR3 sequences, of which around two fifths are seen a single time; 9.5% to 13% belongs to the top ten. The sample comprised blood, either unsorted or a sorted T cell fraction (not recorded which). Receptors originate from a human donor who was either an allogeneic HSCT recipient or a stem cell or donor lymphocyte infusion donor (not recorded which). It is not recorded whose cells these are; they may come from a transplant donor.

The chain combines TRBV20-1 with TRBJ1-1; weak D call: TRBD1 (6 bases). This CDR3 contains 14 residues. The germline V gene encodes CDR1 DFQATT and CDR2 SNEGSKA (reference sequence). V was shortened by 6 bases and J by 5 bases, with 19 bases between the two germline ends. The CDR3 protein is CSALGGGEATEAFF. CDR3 nucleotides: TGCAGTGCCCTCGGGGGGGGCGAGGCGACTGAAGCTTTCTTT.

This clonotype occurred a few times. V usage is TRBV12-3 or TRBV12-4 and J usage is TRBJ1-2; 9 bases align to TRBD1. The V gene end was trimmed by 1 base and the J gene end by 3 bases; junction bases not matched to a gene: 6. The CDR3 sequence is 16 residues long. CDR3 nucleotide sequence: TGTGCCAGCAGTTTAGGGCCGGGACAGGGCCACTATGGCTACACCTTC. Amino acid sequence: CASSLGPGQGHYGYTF.

The sample holds a few counts of this clonotype. The J gene is TRBJ1-1, the V gene TRBV5-1; D remains unclear. V was pared by 2 bases and J by 1 base, with 9 bases between. Germline V gene data show CDR1 as SGHRS and CDR2 as YFSETQ. The length of the CDR3 is 14 residues. The CDR3 nucleotides are TGCGCCAGCAGCTTACCGAGCTCGAACACTGAAGCTTTCTTT. It codes for CASSLPSSNTEAFF.

The V gene is TRBV10-3, the J gene TRBJ1-2; D remains ambiguous. Germline V gene sequence: CDR1 ENHRY, CDR2 SYGVKD. V gave up 3 bases and J gave up 8 bases, with 19 bases separating them. The CDR3 contains 15 residues. DNA of the CDR3: TGTGCCATCAGTGACCCCCGAGGCAAAGGCAAGGGCTACACCTTC. Translating gives CAISDPRGKGKGYTF.

The chain has TRBV18 and TRBJ2-6; D ambiguous. The germline V gene encodes CDR1 KGHSH and CDR2 LQKENI. The CDR3 is made up of 15 amino acids. V was shortened by 1 base and J by 2 bases, with 6 bases between the two germline ends. CDR3 DNA sequence: TGTGCCAGCTCACCACTTATACCTGGGGCCAACGTCCTGACTTTC. This sequence encodes CASSPLIPGANVLTF.

The chain combines TRBV25-1 with TRBJ2-7; D gene ambiguous. Germline CDR1 is MGHDK and CDR2 is SYGVNS. This CDR3 comprises 13 residues. V lost 0 bases and J lost 6, with 9 bases in between. This CDR3 reads CASSEYVTGEQYF. CDR3 in DNA: TGTGCCAGCAGTGAATACGTCACGGGCGAGCAGTACTTC.

The V call is TRBV27, the J call TRBJ2-1, with TRBD2 identical over 7 bases. Germline trimming cut 1 base from V and 5 bases from J; bases unmatched to any gene: 8. Germline values: CDR1 MNHEY, CDR2 SMNVEV (reference sequence). This CDR3 comprises 16 residues. The CDR3 DNA reads TGTGCCAGCAGTTTATATTCCGGGGGGATAAACAATGAGCAGTTCTTC. Protein product: CASSLYSGGINNEQFF.

This clonotype was detected once. V usage is TRBV9 and J usage is TRBJ2-3; 8 bases line up with TRBD2. This CDR3 is built from 19 residues. Trimming removed 3 bases from V and 3 bases from J; junction bases left unmatched: 18. Looked up from germline, CDR1 is SGDLS and CDR2 is YYNGEE. The chain's CDR3 is CASSGGLSGGSPGTDTQYF. CDR3 coding DNA: TGTGCCAGCAGCGGGGGACTGAGCGGGGGCTCTCCAGGTACAGATACGCAGTATTTT.

This clonotype was seen only a few times. The chain has TRBV28 and TRBJ2-2; 8 bases line up with TRBD1. Trimming took 8 bases from V and 4 from J; bases not matched to a gene: 6. The CDR3 sequence is 14 residues long. Germline loops: CDR1 MDHEN, CDR2 SYDVKM. CDR3 sequence reads: CASGQGRGTGELFF. CDR3 nucleotide sequence: TGTGCCAGCGGACAGGGACGTGGCACCGGGGAGCTGTTTTTT.

This clonotype was seen a handful of times. The V and J genes are TRBV29-1 and TRBJ1-2; TRBD1 is a possible D gene (6 bases). V lost 4 bases to trimming and J lost 2 bases, with 14 bases between them. The CDR3 is 14 amino acids. In germline, CDR1 is SQVTM, CDR2 ANQGSEA. As DNA, the CDR3 is TGCAGCGTTGCCCGGGGGCAGGGGAACTATGGCTACACCTTC. As protein: CSVARGQGNYGYTF.

The genes are TRBV4-1 and TRBJ2-5; D may match TRBD1 or TRBD2 (5 bases each). V was clipped by 4 bases and J by 2 bases, with 11 bases between them. This CDR3 region has 14 residues. CDR1 and CDR2 from the germline V gene are MGHRA and YSYEKL. CDR3 in DNA: TGCGCCAGCAGCCTGGGACGGTCACAAGAGACCCAGTACTTC. Translation: CASSLGRSQETQYF.

The CDR3 spells CASSHRDRGPTRTDTQYF. CDR3 coding DNA: TGTGCCAGCAGTCACCGGGACAGGGGGCCCACCCGCACAGATACGCAGTATTTT. The genes are TRBV12-3 or TRBV12-4 and TRBJ2-3; 12 bases line up with TRBD1. V trimming: 5 bases; J trimming: 1 base; junction bases outside the gene matches: 10. The CDR3 contains 18 residues.

The table lists this clonotype with a few counts. The genes are TRBV29-1 and TRBJ2-7; a possible D gene is TRBD1 (6 bases). Germline-derived CDR1 and CDR2 are SQVTM and ANQGSEA. The CDR3 contains 13 residues. V lost 6 bases and J lost 0, with 12 bases in between. Here the CDR3 DNA reads TGCAGCGTGCACTCGGACAGCTCCTACGAGCAGTACTTC. As protein: CSVHSDSSYEQYF.

The J gene is TRBJ1-2, the V gene TRBV28; D is undetermined. Trimming took off 4 bases at V and 5 bases at J, with 14 bases between the two ends. The CDR3 consists of 14 residues. Germline assignment: CDR1 MDHEN and CDR2 SYDVKM. The CDR3 coding sequence is TGTGCCAGCAGTTCTTCCCCCGGACCTTATGGCTACACCTTC. Protein: CASSSSPGPYGYTF.

This clonotype was detected a few times. The chain recombines TRBV28 with TRBJ1-3, with D possibly being TRBD1 (6 bases). V was pared by 1 base and J by 3 bases, with 10 bases between. The length of the CDR3 is 15 residues. Germline CDR1 and CDR2: MDHEN and SYDVKM. CDR3 coding DNA: TGTGCCAGCAGTTTATCCGGGACAAGTGGAAACACCATATATTTT. Its translation: CASSLSGTSGNTIYF. Based on the CDR3 plus reference TRBV28 and TRBJ1-3, the full variable domain is DVKVTQSSRYLVKRTGEKVFLECVQDMDHENMFWYRQDPGLGLRLIYFSYDVKMKEKGDIPEGYSVSREKKERFSLILESASTNQTSMYLCASSLSGTSGNTIYFGEGSWLTVV.

This sequence joins TRBV28 and TRBJ1-1; the match to TRBD1 covers 10 bases. The V gene end was trimmed by 6 bases and the J gene end by 0 bases; junction bases not matched to a gene: 4. CDR3 length: 15 amino acids. CDR1 MDHEN and CDR2 SYDVKM come from the germline V gene. CDR3 amino acids: CASSPTGGMNTEAFF. CDR3 DNA: TGTGCCAGCAGCCCGACAGGGGGCATGAACACTGAAGCTTTCTTT.

This clonotype was picked up a small number of times. V gene TRBV7-9 combines with J gene TRBJ1-1, with D unresolved. The CDR3 has 10 amino acids. Germline V gene data show CDR1 as SEHNR and CDR2 as FQNEAQ (reference sequence). V lost 8 bases and J lost 5, with 6 bases in between. Written as DNA, the CDR3 is TGTGCCAGCGAGGAAACTGAAGCTTTCTTT. It yields the protein CASEETEAFF.

The chain has TRBV4-3 and TRBJ1-1, with D unresolved. Germline values: CDR1 LGHNA, CDR2 YSLEER. The V end was cut by 8 bases, the J end by 3 bases, with 13 bases between. CDR3 length: 13 amino acids. CDR3 nucleotides: TGCGCCAGCGGCCCCGACGGGGACACTGAAGCTTTCTTT. Encoded protein: CASGPDGDTEAFF.

As DNA, the CDR3 is TGTGCCACCAGCAGAGGAGGGACAGGAGCCTACGAGCAGTACTTC. Translation: CATSRGGTGAYEQYF. J is TRBJ2-7 and V is TRBV15, with 8 bases that match TRBD1. CDR3 length: 15 residues. The J segment lost 2 bases and the V segment lost 1 base, leaving 4 bases of the junction unmatched. In germline, CDR1 is LNHNV, CDR2 YYDKDF (reference sequence).

This clonotype was recorded a few times. The chain couples TRBV19 to TRBJ1-1; D gene ambiguous. Looked up from germline, CDR1 is LNHDA and CDR2 is SQIVND (reference sequence). V lost 8 bases to trimming and J lost 4 bases, with 14 bases between them. There are 13 residues in the CDR3. As DNA, the CDR3 is TGTGCCAGTTGCCCTGGAGGCTCCACTGAAGCTTTCTTT. As protein: CASCPGGSTEAFF.

The rearrangement links TRBV28 to TRBJ2-7; 9 bases align to TRBD1. Looked up from germline, CDR1 is MDHEN and CDR2 is SYDVKM. The CDR3 runs 15 residues. The junction had 5 bases not matched to a gene; V was cut back by 5 bases and J by 0 bases. The CDR3 region has the DNA TGTGCCAGCAGTCCGGGGACAGGGAGCTCCTACGAGCAGTACTTC. This codes for CASSPGTGSSYEQYF.

The chain has TRBV9 and TRBJ1-5; D unresolved. Germline loops: CDR1 SGDLS, CDR2 YYNGEE. This CDR3 region has 13 residues. V dropped 0 bases and J dropped 12 bases, with 13 bases sitting between them. CDR3 coding DNA: TGTGCCAGCAGCGTAGGATCTGAAGGGAACCAGCATTTT. Its protein is CASSVGSEGNQHF. Variable domain in full (rest from reference TRBV9 and TRBJ1-5): DSGVTQTPKHLITATGQRVTLRCSPRSGDLSVYWYQQSLDQGLQFLIQYYNGEERAKGNILERFSAQQFPDLHSELNLSSLELGDSALYFCASSVGSEGNQHFGDGTRLSIL.

V gene TRBV29-1 combines with J gene TRBJ2-3; D gene uncertain. The CDR3 runs 16 residues. V was clipped by 1 base and J by 4 bases, with 18 bases between them. The germline V gene has CDR1 SQVTM and CDR2 ANQGSEA. The CDR3 DNA follows: TGCAGCGTTGAAGGCGCCCCGAGTCGGAAGGCAGATACGCAGTATTTT. Encoded protein: CSVEGAPSRKADTQYF.

CDR3 in amino acids: CASNSKGGFMETQYF. The DNA for the CDR3 is TGCGCCAGCAACTCTAAGGGGGGATTTATGGAGACCCAGTACTTC. V and J are TRBV5-1 and TRBJ2-5; D could derive from TRBD1 or TRBD2 (6 bases each). Germline-derived CDR1 and CDR2 are SGHRS and YFSETQ. Trimming removed 6 bases at V and 5 bases at J, with 20 bases between. The CDR3 extends over 15 amino acids. Using reference TRBV5-1 and TRBJ2-5 for the parts outside the CDR3, the full variable domain is KAGVTQTPRYLIKTRGQQVTLSCSPISGHRSVSWYQQTPGQGLQFLFEYFSETQRNKGNFPGRFSGRQFSNSRSEMNVSTLELGDSALYLCASNSKGGFMETQYFGPGTRLLVL.

This clonotype was detected only a few times. CDR3 sequence: CASSRFRGLYGYTF. CDR3 in DNA: TGTGCCAGCAGCCGATTCAGGGGGCTCTATGGCTACACCTTC. The chain recombines TRBV12-3 or TRBV12-4 with TRBJ1-2; the match to TRBD1 covers 8 bases. The junction had 7 bases not matched to a gene; V was cut back by 6 bases and J by 4 bases. CDR3 size: 14 residues.

The rearrangement links TRBV4-3 to TRBJ1-2; D remains ambiguous. The CDR3 is 13 amino acids. V lost 4 bases and J lost 1, with 7 bases in between. Per germline, CDR1 LGHNA and CDR2 YSLEER. Here the CDR3 DNA reads TGCGCCAGCAGCCTTCAGTTTAACTATGGCTACACCTTC. Translating it yields CASSLQFNYGYTF.

The rearrangement joins TRBV20-1 to TRBJ1-4, with D unclear. Trimming cost V 0 bases and J 1 base, with 6 bases left between them. This CDR3 has 14 amino acids. CDR1 and CDR2 (germline): DFQATT, SNEGSKA (reference sequence). CDR3 coding DNA: TGCAGTGCTAGAGACGAAGGAACTAATGAAAAACTGTTTTTT. Its protein is CSARDEGTNEKLFF.

This clonotype was found a few times. The rearrangement joins TRBV9 to TRBJ1-1; D remains unclear. Trimming took off 4 bases at V and 4 bases at J, with 14 bases between the two ends. Germline CDR1 is SGDLS and CDR2 is YYNGEE. CDR3 length: 14 residues. This chain's CDR3 is CASSPELGFTEAFF. In DNA, the CDR3 is TGTGCCAGCAGCCCTGAACTGGGATTCACTGAAGCTTTCTTT.

V usage is TRBV7-9 and J usage is TRBJ1-4, with 8 bases fitting TRBD1. Per germline, CDR1 SEHNR and CDR2 FQNEAQ (reference sequence). The CDR3 runs 15 residues. The V gene end was trimmed by 2 bases and the J gene end by 7 bases; junction bases not matched to a gene: 6. Written as DNA, the CDR3 is TGTGCCAGCAGCTTACAGGGGGCGCCTAGTGAAAAACTGTTTTTT. This sequence encodes CASSLQGAPSEKLFF. The full variable domain, its missing parts supplied by reference TRBV7-9 and TRBJ1-4, is DTGVSQNPRHKITKRGQNVTFRCDPISEHNRLYWYRQTLGQGPEFLTYFQNEAQLEKSRLLSDRFSAERPKGSFSTLEIQRTEQGDSAMYLCASSLQGAPSEKLFFGSGTQLSVL.

The chain recombines TRBV27 with TRBJ1-1; D gene unclear. This CDR3 has 17 amino acids. Germline lookup yields CDR1 MNHEY and CDR2 SMNVEV (reference sequence). Trimming stripped 6 bases from V and 0 bases from J, with 20 bases between. The CDR3 nucleotides read TGTGCCAGCAGCAAAAGGGTCCGGGAGGAAGTGAACACTGAAGCTTTCTTT. Protein sequence: CASSKRVREEVNTEAFF.

The chain employs TRBV3-1 and TRBJ1-1; D call uncertain. Germline CDR1 is LGHDT and CDR2 is YNNKEL (reference sequence). The CDR3 contains 12 residues. V dropped 0 bases and J dropped 11 bases, with 10 bases sitting between them. The CDR3 nucleotides read TGTGCCAGCAGCCAAGAGACAACAATTGCTTTCTTT. Its translation is CASSQETTIAFF.